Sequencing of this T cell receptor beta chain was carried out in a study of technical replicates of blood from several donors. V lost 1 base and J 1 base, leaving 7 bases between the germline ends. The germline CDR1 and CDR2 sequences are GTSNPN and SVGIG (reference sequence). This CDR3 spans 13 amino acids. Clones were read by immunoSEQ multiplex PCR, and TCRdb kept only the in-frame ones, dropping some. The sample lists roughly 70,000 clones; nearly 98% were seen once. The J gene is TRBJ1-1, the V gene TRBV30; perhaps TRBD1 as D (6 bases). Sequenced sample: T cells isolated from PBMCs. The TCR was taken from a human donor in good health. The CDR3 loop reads CAWSGGGNTEAFF. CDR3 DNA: TGTGCCTGGAGTGGAGGGGGGAACACTGAAGCTTTCTTT.